The next 6 T cell receptor beta chains were all read from a single sample in a study of PD-1 blockade in classical Hodgkin lymphoma. Measured with immunoSEQ multiplex PCR; TCRdb has only the in-frame clones, and not every one. The data hold 57,000 or so clones, with about nine tenths observed a single time. Brentuximab vedotin exposure varied, and every patient relapsed after autologous stem cell transplantation. The sample consisted of peripheral blood mononuclear cells (PBMCs), taken at baseline. These receptors were obtained from a human donor with classical Hodgkin lymphoma.

The CDR3 loop is CASSVDPQGLYGYTF. The DNA of the CDR3 is TGTGCCAGCAGCGTAGACCCCCAGGGGCTCTATGGCTACACCTTC. V usage is TRBV9 and J usage is TRBJ1-2, with a possible D match to TRBD1 (6 bases). Germline CDR1 and CDR2: SGDLS and YYNGEE. V dropped 0 bases and J dropped 4 bases, with 13 bases sitting between them. CDR3 length: 15 amino acids.

This clone appeared a single time. V and J are TRBV7-9 and TRBJ1-5; D is unresolved. Trimming took 1 base from V and 4 from J, leaving 2 bases between them. Germline V gene data show CDR1 as SEHNR and CDR2 as FQNEAQ (reference sequence). The CDR3 has 12 residues. CDR3 in amino acids: CASSLENQPQHF. The CDR3 DNA reads TGTGCCAGCAGCTTAGAAAATCAGCCCCAGCATTTT.

The V and J genes are TRBV6-6 and TRBJ2-3; TRBD2 matches at 7 bases. Germline values: CDR1 MNHNY, CDR2 SVGAGI (reference sequence). Germline trimming cut 9 bases from V and 4 bases from J; bases unmatched to any gene: 13. The CDR3 has 15 amino acids. The CDR3 DNA reads as TGTGCCAGTTACCGTGATGCCACTAGCGCAGATACGCAGTATTTT. It is translated as CASYRDATSADTQYF.

This clone was seen only once. CDR3 DNA sequence: TGTGCCAGCAGTTACACTGCAAACTATGGCTACACCTTC. Translation: CASSYTANYGYTF. The V gene is TRBV27, the J gene TRBJ1-2; no clear D gene. Germline CDR1 is MNHEY and CDR2 is SMNVEV (reference sequence). This CDR3 has 13 residues. V shed 4 bases and J shed 2 bases, with 8 bases lying between them.

Details on this clone: The same CDR3 is also encoded by other DNA sequences in this sample. This chain uses TRBV19 with TRBJ1-1, with TRBD1 identical over 9 bases. Germline CDR1 LNHDA, CDR2 SQIVND (reference sequence). V shed 3 bases, J shed 4 bases, and the junction held 6 bases outside the gene matches. The CDR3 spans 15 residues. For the CDR3, the DNA is TGTGCCAGTAGTATGGGGACAGGGTGGGGCACTGAAGCTTTCTTT. It translates to CASSMGTGWGTEAFF.

V gene TRBV7-8 combines with J gene TRBJ1-3, with D possibly TRBD1 on 5 matching bases. Germline CDR1 SGHVS, CDR2 FQNEAQ. The CDR3 contains 15 residues. Trimming removed 3 bases from V and 4 bases from J, with 13 bases in between. The CDR3 reads CASSFLDGGGNTIYF. As DNA, the CDR3 is TGTGCCAGCAGCTTCCTAGACGGGGGAGGAAACACCATATATTTT.